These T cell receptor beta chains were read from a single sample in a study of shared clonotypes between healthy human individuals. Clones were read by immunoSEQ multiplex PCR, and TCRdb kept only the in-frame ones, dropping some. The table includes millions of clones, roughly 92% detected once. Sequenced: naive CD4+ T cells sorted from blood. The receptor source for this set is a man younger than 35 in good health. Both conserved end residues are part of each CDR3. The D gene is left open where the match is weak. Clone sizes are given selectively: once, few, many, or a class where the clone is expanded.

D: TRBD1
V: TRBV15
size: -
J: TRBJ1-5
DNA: TGTGCCACCAGCAGAGATAAGGACAGGGTAGACCAGCCCCAGCATTTT
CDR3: CATSRDKDRVDQPQHF

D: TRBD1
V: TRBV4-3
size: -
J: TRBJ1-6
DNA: TGCGCCAGCAGCCAAGACCAGGGGGGCTATAATTCACCCCTCCACTTT
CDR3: CASSQDQGGYNSPLHF

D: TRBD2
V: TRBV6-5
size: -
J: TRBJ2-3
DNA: TGTGCCAGTAAACGGGGGGACACAGATACGCAGTATTTT
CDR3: CASKRGDTDTQYF

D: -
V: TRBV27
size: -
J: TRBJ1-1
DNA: TGTGCCAGCAGCTGGAAAGCAGTGAACACTGAAGCTTTCTTT
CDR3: CASSWKAVNTEAFF

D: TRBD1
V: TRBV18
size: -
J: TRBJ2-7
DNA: TGTGCCAGCTCACGGGACAGTACCTACGAGCAGTACTTC
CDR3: CASSRDSTYEQYF

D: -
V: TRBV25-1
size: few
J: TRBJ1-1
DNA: TGTGCCAGCAGTGTGTCCGTGAACACTGAAGCTTTCTTT
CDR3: CASSVSVNTEAFF

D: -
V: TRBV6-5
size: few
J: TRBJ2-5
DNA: TGTGCCAGCAGTAACACCCAAGAGACCCAGTACTTC
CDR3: CASSNTQETQYF

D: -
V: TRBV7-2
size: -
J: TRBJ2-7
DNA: TGTGCCAGCAGCTTTCCATCCTTAGTCGAGCAGTACTTC
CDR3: CASSFPSLVEQYF

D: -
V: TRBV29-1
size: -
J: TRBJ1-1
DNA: TGCAGCGTGAAGAGGATAGAAGCTTTCTTT
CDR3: CSVKRIEAFF

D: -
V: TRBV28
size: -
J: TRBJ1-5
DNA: TGTGCCAGCGGCCTCGGACTTTCTGGGAGCAATCAGCCCCAGCATTTT
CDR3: CASGLGLSGSNQPQHF

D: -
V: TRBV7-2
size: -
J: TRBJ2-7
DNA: TGTGCCAGCAGCTTATTGGCGGTGAAGGGCGAGCAGTACTTC
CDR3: CASSLLAVKGEQYF

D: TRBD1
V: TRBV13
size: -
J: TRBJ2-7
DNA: TGTGCCAGCAGCTTAGGGGGACAGGGTCGGTACGAGCAGTACTTC
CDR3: CASSLGGQGRYEQYF

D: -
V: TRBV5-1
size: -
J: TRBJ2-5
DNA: TGCGCCAGCAGCTTGGCCCAGGGGAAATTGGAGACCCAGTACTTC
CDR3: CASSLAQGKLETQYF

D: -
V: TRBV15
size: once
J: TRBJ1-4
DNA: TGTGCCACCAGCAGAGAACCCAGGGATGGAGAAAAACTGTTTTTT
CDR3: CATSREPRDGEKLFF

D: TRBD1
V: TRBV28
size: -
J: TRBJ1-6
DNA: TGTGCCAGCAGTTTCTGGGGACAGGGCCTCCACTTT
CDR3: CASSFWGQGLHF

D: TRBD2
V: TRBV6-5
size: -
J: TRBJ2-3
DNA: TGTGCCAGCAGTTACTCTTCCGGGGGAGGGACAGATACGCAGTATTTT
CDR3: CASSYSSGGGTDTQYF

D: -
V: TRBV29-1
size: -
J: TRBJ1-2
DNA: TGCAGCGTTGATTTCCGCGGGGGAGACTATGGCTACACCTTC
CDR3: CSVDFRGGDYGYTF

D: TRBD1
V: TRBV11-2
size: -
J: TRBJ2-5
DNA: TGTGCCAGCAGCTTAGCTGCAGGGGGTATGGAGACCCAGTACTTC
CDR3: CASSLAAGGMETQYF

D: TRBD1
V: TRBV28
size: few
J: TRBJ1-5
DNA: TGTGCCAGCAGTTTAAGGACAGGGCGGGGGAGCAATCAGCCCCAGCATTTT
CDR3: CASSLRTGRGSNQPQHF

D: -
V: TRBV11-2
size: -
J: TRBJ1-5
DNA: TGTGCCAGCAGCTCACAGGGAAATCAGCCCCAGCATTTT
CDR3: CASSSQGNQPQHF

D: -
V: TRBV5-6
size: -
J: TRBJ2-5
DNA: TGTGCCAGCAGCTTGGGGAGGGGAGAGACCCAGTACTTC
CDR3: CASSLGRGETQYF

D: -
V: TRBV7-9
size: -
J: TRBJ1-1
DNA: TGTGCCAGCAGCTTAGATGGTTTCACTGAAGCTTTCTTT
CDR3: CASSLDGFTEAFF

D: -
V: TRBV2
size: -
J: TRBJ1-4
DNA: TGTGCCAGCACATCAGGACCTAATGAAAAACTGTTTTTT
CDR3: CASTSGPNEKLFF

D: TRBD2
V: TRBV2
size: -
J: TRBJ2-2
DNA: TGTGCCAGCACGACTAGCGGACAGCATCGAGAGCTGTTTTTT
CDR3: CASTTSGQHRELFF

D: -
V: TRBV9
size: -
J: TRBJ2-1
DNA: TGTGCCAGCAGCGTAACTTCCAGCTCCTACAATGAGCAGTTCTTC
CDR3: CASSVTSSSYNEQFF

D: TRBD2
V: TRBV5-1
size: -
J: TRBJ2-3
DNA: TGCGCCAGCAGCTTGGGCGGGGGGGCCACAGATACGCAGTATTTT
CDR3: CASSLGGGATDTQYF

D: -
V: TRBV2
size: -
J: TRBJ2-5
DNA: TGTGCCAGCTCAGAGCAGGGGGAGACCCAGTACTTC
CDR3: CASSEQGETQYF

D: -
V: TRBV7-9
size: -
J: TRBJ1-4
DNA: TGTGCCAGCAGCTTATACGCAAGGGGCCTTGAAAAACTGTTTTTT
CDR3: CASSLYARGLEKLFF

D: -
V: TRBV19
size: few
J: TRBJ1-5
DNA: TGTGCCAGTCACACTTCAGGGTATAGCAATCAGCCCCAGCATTTT
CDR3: CASHTSGYSNQPQHF

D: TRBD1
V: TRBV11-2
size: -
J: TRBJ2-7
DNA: TGTGCCAGCAGCTTCCCCGGGACAGGGAACTACGAGCAGTACTTC
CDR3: CASSFPGTGNYEQYF

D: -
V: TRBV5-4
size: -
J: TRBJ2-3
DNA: TGTGCCAGCAGCTTGGTAGGCAGGGGAACAGATACGCAGTATTTT
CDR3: CASSLVGRGTDTQYF

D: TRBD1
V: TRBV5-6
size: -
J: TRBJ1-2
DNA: TGTGCCAGCAGTCCCGGGACAGCCTATGGCTACACCTTC
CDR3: CASSPGTAYGYTF

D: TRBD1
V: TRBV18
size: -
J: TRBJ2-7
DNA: TGTGCCAGCTCACCGACCGGGACAGGGACCTACGAGCAGTACTTC
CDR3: CASSPTGTGTYEQYF

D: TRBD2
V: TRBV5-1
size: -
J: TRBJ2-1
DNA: TGCGCCAGCAGCTTGGCCGGGAGGGCTGAGCAGTTCTTC
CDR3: CASSLAGRAEQFF

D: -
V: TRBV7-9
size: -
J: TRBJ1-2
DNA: TGTGCCAGCAGCTTAGTGGCTATAAACTATGGCTACACCTTC
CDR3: CASSLVAINYGYTF